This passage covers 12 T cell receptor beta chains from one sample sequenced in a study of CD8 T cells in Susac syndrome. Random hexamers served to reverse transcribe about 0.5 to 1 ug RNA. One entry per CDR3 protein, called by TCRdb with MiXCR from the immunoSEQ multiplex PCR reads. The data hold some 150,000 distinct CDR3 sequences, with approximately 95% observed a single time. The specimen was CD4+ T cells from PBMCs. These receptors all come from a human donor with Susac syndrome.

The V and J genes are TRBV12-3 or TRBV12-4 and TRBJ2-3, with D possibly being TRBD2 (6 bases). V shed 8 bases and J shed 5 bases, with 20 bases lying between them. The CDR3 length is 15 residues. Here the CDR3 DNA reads TGTGCCAGCGGTCGGGGCGCAACGGGGGTAGATACGCAGTATTTT. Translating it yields CASGRGATGVDTQYF.

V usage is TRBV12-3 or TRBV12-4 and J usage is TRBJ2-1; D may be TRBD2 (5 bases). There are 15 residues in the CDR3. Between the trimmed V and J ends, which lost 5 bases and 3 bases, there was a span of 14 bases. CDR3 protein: CASSHTGTVYNEQFF. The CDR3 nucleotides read TGTGCCAGCAGTCACACGGGAACAGTCTACAATGAGCAGTTCTTC.

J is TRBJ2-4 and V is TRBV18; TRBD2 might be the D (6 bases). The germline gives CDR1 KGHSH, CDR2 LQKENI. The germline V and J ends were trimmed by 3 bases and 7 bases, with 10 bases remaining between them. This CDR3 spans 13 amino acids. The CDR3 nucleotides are TGTGCCAGCTCACCTTCGGGAGCCAACATTCAGTACTTC. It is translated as CASSPSGANIQYF.

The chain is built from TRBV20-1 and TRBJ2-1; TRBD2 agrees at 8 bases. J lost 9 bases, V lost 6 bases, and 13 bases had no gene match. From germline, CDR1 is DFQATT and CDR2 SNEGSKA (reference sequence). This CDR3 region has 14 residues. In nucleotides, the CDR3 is TGCAGTGCCACCCCCTTTGCGGGGGGTCGTGAGCAGTTCTTC. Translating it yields CSATPFAGGREQFF.

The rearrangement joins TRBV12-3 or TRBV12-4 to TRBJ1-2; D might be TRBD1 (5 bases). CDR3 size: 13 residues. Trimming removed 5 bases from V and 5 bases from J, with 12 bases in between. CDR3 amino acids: CASSKGEGYGYTF. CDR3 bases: TGTGCCAGCAGTAAAGGGGAAGGGTATGGCTACACCTTC.

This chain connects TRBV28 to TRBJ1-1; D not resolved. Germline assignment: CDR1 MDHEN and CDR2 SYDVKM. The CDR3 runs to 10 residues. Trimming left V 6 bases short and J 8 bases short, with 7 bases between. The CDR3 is CASRKVEAFF. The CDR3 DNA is TGTGCCAGCAGGAAGGTGGAAGCTTTCTTT.

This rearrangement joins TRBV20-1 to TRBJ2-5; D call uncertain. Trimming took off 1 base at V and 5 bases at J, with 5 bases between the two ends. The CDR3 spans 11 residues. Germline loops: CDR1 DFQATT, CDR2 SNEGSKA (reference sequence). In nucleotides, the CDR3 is TGCAGTGCTAGAGGGACCGAGACCCAGTACTTC. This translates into CSARGTETQYF.

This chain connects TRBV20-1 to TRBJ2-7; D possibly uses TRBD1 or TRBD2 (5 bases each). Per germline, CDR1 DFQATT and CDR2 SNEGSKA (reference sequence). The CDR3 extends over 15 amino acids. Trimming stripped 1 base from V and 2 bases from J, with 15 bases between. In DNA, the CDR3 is TGCAGTGCTAGAGCCCCGGGACCCCTCCCCTACGAGCAGTACTTC. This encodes CSARAPGPLPYEQYF.

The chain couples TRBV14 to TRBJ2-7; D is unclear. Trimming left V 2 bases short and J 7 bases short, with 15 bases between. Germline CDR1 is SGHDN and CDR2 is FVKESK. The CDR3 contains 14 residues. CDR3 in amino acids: CASSQSVGFWEQYF. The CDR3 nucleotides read TGTGCCAGCAGCCAAAGTGTCGGATTTTGGGAGCAGTACTTC.

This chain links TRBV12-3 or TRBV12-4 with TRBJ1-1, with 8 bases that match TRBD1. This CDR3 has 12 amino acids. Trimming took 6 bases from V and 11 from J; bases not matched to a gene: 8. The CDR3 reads CASSTQGARAFF. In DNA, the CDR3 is TGTGCCAGCAGCACCCAGGGGGCGCGGGCTTTCTTT.

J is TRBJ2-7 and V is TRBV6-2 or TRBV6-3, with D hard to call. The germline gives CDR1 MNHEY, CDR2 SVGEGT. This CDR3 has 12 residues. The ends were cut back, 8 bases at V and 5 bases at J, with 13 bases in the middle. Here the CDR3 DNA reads TGTGCCAGCCTCTCGGTCCGACACGAGCAGTACTTC. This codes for CASLSVRHEQYF.

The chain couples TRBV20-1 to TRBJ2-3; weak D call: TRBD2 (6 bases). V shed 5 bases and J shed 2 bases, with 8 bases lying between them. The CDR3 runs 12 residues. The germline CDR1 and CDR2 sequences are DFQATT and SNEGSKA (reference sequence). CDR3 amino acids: CSALGLTDTQYF. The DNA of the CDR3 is TGCAGTGCTCTGGGACTCACAGATACGCAGTATTTT.